Only a few counts were recorded for the clone carrying this T cell receptor beta chain. The length of the CDR3 is 15 residues. V gave up 8 bases and J gave up 9 bases; unmatched junction bases: 10. Germline CDR1 KGHSH, CDR2 LQKENI. This sample was taken from a study of T-cell memory formation after mild COVID-19. One entry per CDR3 protein results from TCRdb running MiXCR on the 5' RACE reads. In the table there are hundreds of thousands of distinct CDR3 sequences, just under 20% of which are singletons. The sequenced sample consisted of PBMCs or a T cell subset sorted from them (not recorded which). This chain connects TRBV18 to TRBJ2-1; 13 bases align to TRBD2. The TCR originated in a man younger than 30 who had mild COVID-19 (a few samples of this study predate the infection). Cell type and time point are not known. CDR3 nucleotides: TGTGCCAGCGCCGGGACTAGCGGGGAATATCGTGAGCAGTTCTTC. This sequence encodes CASAGTSGEYREQFF.